Each of the 2 T cell receptor beta chains below was sequenced from the same sample in a study of blood T cell repertoires in COVID-19. The repertoire was sequenced with immunoSEQ multiplex PCR; TCRdb's copy has only in-frame clones and lacks some. The sample yields approximately 250,000 clones, about 91% seen once. Sequences were obtained from PBMCs or T cells enriched from blood (not recorded which). These receptors all stem from a woman in her 40s with acute COVID-19.

The chain recombines TRBV3-1 (or the pseudogene TRBV3-2) with TRBJ2-3; TRBD2 agrees at 11 bases. Germline V gene sequence: CDR1 LGHDT, CDR2 YNNKEL (reference sequence). The CDR3 runs 16 residues. V trimming: 6 bases; J trimming: 2 bases; junction bases outside the gene matches: 7. The CDR3 region has the DNA TGTGCCAGCAGTCATATAGCGGGAGGGAACACAGATACGCAGTATTTT. It translates to CASSHIAGGNTDTQYF.

The chain links TRBV3-1 (or the pseudogene TRBV3-2) to TRBJ2-1, with 8 bases aligning to TRBD2. CDR1 is LGHDT, CDR2 YNNKEL, per germline (reference sequence). The CDR3 has 15 amino acids. Trimming took 6 bases from V and 1 from J; bases not matched to a gene: 5. In DNA form, the CDR3 reads TGTGCCAGCAGATATAGCGGGGTATCCTACAATGAGCAGTTCTTC. It yields the protein CASRYSGVSYNEQFF.